This TCR beta chain was sequenced for a study of shared clonotypes between healthy human individuals. Study-level results: For naive CD4 cells, roughly 5% of clonotypes were shared across a handful of donors. Only blood samples were collected, and tissue repertoires likely differ.

TCRdb keeps only in-frame clones here, not all; method: immunoSEQ multiplex PCR. This table has more than 400,000 clones, 90% to 97% appearing once. The length of the CDR3 is 19 residues. J was trimmed by 0 bases and V by 4 bases; bases with no gene match: 12. From germline, CDR1 is SGHRS and CDR2 YFSETQ. In the case of this clone: Antigen unknown.

V gene TRBV5-1 combines with J gene TRBJ2-6, with 8 positions matching TRBD1. Sequenced input: naive CD4+ T cells sorted from blood. The subset here: CD45RA+ positively selected. The TCR comes from a woman between 25 and 40 years old in good health. The CDR3 here is CASSRVGGTGTSGANVLTF. The CDR3 DNA reads TGCGCCAGCAGCCGTGTAGGAGGGACAGGAACCTCTGGGGCCAACGTCCTGACTTTC.